Listed here are 14 T cell receptor beta chains from one sample, sequenced in a study of patients and donors after allogeneic stem cell transplantation. Using its own MiXCR run on the RT-PCR reads, TCRdb lists one record per CDR3 protein. The sample records roughly 960,000 distinct CDR3 sequences, about a sixth being singletons. Specimen: blood, either unsorted or a sorted T cell fraction (not recorded which). The origin of the receptors is a human donor who was either an allogeneic HSCT recipient or a stem cell or donor lymphocyte infusion donor (not recorded which). It is not recorded whose cells these are; they may come from a transplant donor.

This clonotype was found a few times. J is TRBJ1-2 and V is TRBV5-1; no clear D. The CDR3 is 14 amino acids. Germline V gene data show CDR1 as SGHRS and CDR2 as YFSETQ. The ends were cut back, 4 bases at V and 1 base at J, with 11 bases in the middle. The CDR3 bases are TGCGCCAGCAGCCCTGGGTCGGTTAACTATGGCTACACCTTC. This encodes CASSPGSVNYGYTF.

This clonotype was counted once. The V gene is TRBV12-3 or TRBV12-4, the J gene TRBJ2-2, with 9 bases aligning to TRBD2. J gave up 6 bases and V 3 bases, and 17 bases lay outside the gene matches. The CDR3 runs 19 residues. CDR3 nucleotide sequence: TGTGCCAGCAGTTTGAGGGCTAGCGGGACTCCGCCGAGCCCCGGGGAGCTGTTTTTT. Its protein product is CASSLRASGTPPSPGELFF.

CDR3 loop: CAIGRSGDYGYTF. The CDR3 DNA is TGTGCCATCGGAAGATCAGGGGACTATGGCTACACCTTC. The rearrangement links TRBV10-3 to TRBJ1-2; tentatively, D is TRBD1 (6 bases). There are 13 residues in the CDR3. The V gene lost 8 bases and the J gene lost 3 bases, with 13 bases spanning the gap. Germline-derived CDR1 and CDR2 are ENHRY and SYGVKD.

This clonotype was observed a handful of times. The chain links TRBV20-1 to TRBJ1-1; 7 bases fit TRBD1. V lost 2 bases, J lost 7 bases, and 7 bases stayed unmatched. The CDR3 is made up of 13 amino acids. Germline loops: CDR1 DFQATT, CDR2 SNEGSKA (reference sequence). The CDR3 DNA reads TGCAGTGCTAGATCTACAGGGGTAGTTGAAGCTTTCTTT. Its translation is CSARSTGVVEAFF.

The rearrangement links TRBV5-1 to TRBJ2-7; 10 positions match TRBD1. Germline V gives CDR1 SGHRS, CDR2 YFSETQ. CDR3 length: 15 residues. V trimming: 3 bases; J trimming: 6 bases; junction bases outside the gene matches: 9. The CDR3 DNA reads TGCGCCAGCAGCTCCGCCGGGACAGGGGTTGGCGAGCAGTACTTC. This gives the protein CASSSAGTGVGEQYF.

This clonotype was observed a few times. V gene TRBV5-1 combines with J gene TRBJ2-7; D gene unclear. From germline, CDR1 is SGHRS and CDR2 YFSETQ. This CDR3 has 12 residues. V lost 2 bases and J 5 bases, leaving 8 bases between the germline ends. The CDR3 bases are TGCGCCAGCAGCTTAGGAGTCAACGAGCAGTACTTC. The encoded protein is CASSLGVNEQYF.

A few counts support this clonotype. This chain uses TRBV5-6 with TRBJ1-2, with TRBD1 matching 9 bases. Per germline, CDR1 SGHDT and CDR2 YYEEEE. Germline trimming cut 4 bases from V and 5 bases from J; bases unmatched to any gene: 6. CDR3 length: 14 residues. In nucleotides, the CDR3 is TGTGCCAGCAGCGGCCGGGACAGGGCATATGGCTACACCTTC. It specifies CASSGRDRAYGYTF. The variable domain in full, completed from reference TRBV5-6 and TRBJ1-2, reads DAGVTQSPTHLIKTRGQQVTLRCSPKSGHDTVSWYQQALGQGPQFIFQYYEEEERQRGNFPDRFSGHQFPNYSSELNVNALLLGDSALYLCASSGRDRAYGYTFGSGTRLTVV.

This sequence joins TRBV5-1 and TRBJ2-1; 8 bases align to TRBD1. CDR3 length: 14 residues. Unmatched junction bases numbered 8, after V lost 4 bases and J lost 8 bases. Germline V gene data show CDR1 as SGHRS and CDR2 as YFSETQ. The CDR3 DNA sequence: TGCGCCAGCAGCCCGGGACAGGCTTTGGATGAGCAGTTCTTC. This encodes CASSPGQALDEQFF.

The chain links TRBV18 to TRBJ1-6; D call uncertain. Germline values: CDR1 KGHSH, CDR2 LQKENI. V dropped 0 bases and J dropped 7 bases, with 10 bases sitting between them. The CDR3 contains 15 residues. The CDR3 loop reads CASSPPMGSNSPLHF. In nucleotides, the CDR3 is TGTGCCAGCTCACCACCAATGGGATCGAATTCACCCCTCCACTTT. The full variable domain, in which reference TRBV18 and TRBJ1-6 provide the parts outside the CDR3, is NAGVMQNPRHLVRRRGQEARLRCSPMKGHSHVYWYRQLPEEGLKFMVYLQKENIIDESGMPKERFSAEFPKEGPSILRIQQVVRGDSAAYFCASSPPMGSNSPLHFGNGTRLTVT.

V usage is TRBV5-1 and J usage is TRBJ2-2; no clear D. Between the trimmed V and J ends, which lost 4 bases and 3 bases, there was a span of 7 bases. Germline CDR1 is SGHRS and CDR2 is YFSETQ. The CDR3 totals 13 residues. In DNA, the CDR3 is TGCGCCAGCAGCCCCGATTACACCGGGGAGCTGTTTTTT. Its protein is CASSPDYTGELFF.

This clonotype has more than one count but fewer than ten. This chain links TRBV12-3 or TRBV12-4 with TRBJ1-5; TRBD1 agrees at 8 bases. V gave up 4 bases and J gave up 9 bases; unmatched junction bases: 8. The CDR3 has 14 residues. The CDR3 DNA sequence: TGTGCCAGCAGTTGGACAGGGATTTCTGGGCCCCAGCATTTT. It specifies CASSWTGISGPQHF.

This clonotype was detected a few times. This chain uses TRBV20-1 with TRBJ1-2; no clear D. The V end was cut by 6 bases, the J end by 4 bases, with 15 bases between. Germline V gene sequence: CDR1 DFQATT, CDR2 SNEGSKA (reference sequence). CDR3 length equals 13 residues. CDR3 in DNA: TGCAGTGCCCCTCCCGGGAGGGCCTATGGCTACACCTTC. Translating it yields CSAPPGRAYGYTF.

The chain uses TRBV30 and TRBJ1-6; 9 positions match TRBD1. Per germline, CDR1 GTSNPN and CDR2 SVGIG (reference sequence). This CDR3 region has 15 residues. Losses at the gene ends were 8 bases for V and 8 bases for J; bases not matched to a gene: 13. CDR3 residues: CALDLPDRGHSPLHF. The DNA for the CDR3 is TGTGCCCTGGACTTGCCGGACAGGGGACATTCACCCCTCCACTTT.

This clonotype was counted between two and nine times. The chain links TRBV30 to TRBJ1-6, with 8 positions matching TRBD1. This CDR3 contains 16 residues. Trimming cost V 3 bases and J 0 bases; bases outside gene matches: 4. Germline V gives CDR1 GTSNPN, CDR2 SVGIG (reference sequence). The CDR3 DNA sequence: TGTGCCTGGAGCGGACAGGGCGGCTCCTATAATTCACCCCTCCACTTT. Translating gives CAWSGQGGSYNSPLHF.